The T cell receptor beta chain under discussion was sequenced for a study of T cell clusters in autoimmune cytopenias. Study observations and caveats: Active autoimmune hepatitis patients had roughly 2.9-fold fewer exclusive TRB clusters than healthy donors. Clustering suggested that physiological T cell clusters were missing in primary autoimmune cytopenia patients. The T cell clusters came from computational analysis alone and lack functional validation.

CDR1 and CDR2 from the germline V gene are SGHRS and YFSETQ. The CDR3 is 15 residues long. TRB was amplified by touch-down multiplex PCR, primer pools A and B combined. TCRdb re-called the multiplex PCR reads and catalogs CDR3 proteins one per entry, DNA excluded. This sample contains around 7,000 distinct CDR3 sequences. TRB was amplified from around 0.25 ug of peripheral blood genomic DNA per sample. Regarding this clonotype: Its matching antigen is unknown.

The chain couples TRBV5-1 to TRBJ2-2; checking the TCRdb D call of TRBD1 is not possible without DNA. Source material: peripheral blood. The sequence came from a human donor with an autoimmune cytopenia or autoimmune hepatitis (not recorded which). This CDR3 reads CASSLSGGDTGELFF.